This TCR beta chain was retrieved from a study of control samples from healthy donors and cancer patients. This clone was observed a handful of times. This table comes from immunoSEQ multiplex PCR, and its TCRdb copy is limited to in-frame clones, with some not included. The data contain tens of thousands of clones, around 90% of them singletons. The germline gives CDR1 SGHVS, CDR2 FQNEAQ. V was cut by 5 bases and J by 7 bases, with 14 bases left in between. The CDR3 runs 13 residues. This sequence was found in a woman in her fifties or sixties in good health. The chain carries TRBV7-8 and TRBJ1-2; D is unresolved. The sequencing sample was made of blood. The DNA of the CDR3 is TGTGCCAGCAGCCAACAAAATAGAGGTGGCTACACCTTC. Amino acid sequence: CASSQQNRGGYTF.